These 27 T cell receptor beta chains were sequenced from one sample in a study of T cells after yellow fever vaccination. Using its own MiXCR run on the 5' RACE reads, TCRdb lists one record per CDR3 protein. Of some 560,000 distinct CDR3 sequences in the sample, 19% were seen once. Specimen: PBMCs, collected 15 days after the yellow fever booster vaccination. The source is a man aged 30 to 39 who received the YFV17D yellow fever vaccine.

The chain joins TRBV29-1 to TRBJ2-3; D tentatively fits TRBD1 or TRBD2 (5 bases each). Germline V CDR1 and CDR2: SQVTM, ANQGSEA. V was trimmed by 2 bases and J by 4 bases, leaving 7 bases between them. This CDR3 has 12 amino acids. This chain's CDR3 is CSVESGPDTQYF. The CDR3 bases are TGCAGCGTTGAATCGGGGCCAGATACGCAGTATTTT.

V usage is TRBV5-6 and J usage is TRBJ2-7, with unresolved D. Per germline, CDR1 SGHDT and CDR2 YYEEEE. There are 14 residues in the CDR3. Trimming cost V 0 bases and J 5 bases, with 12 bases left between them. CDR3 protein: CASSLEVGFNEQYF. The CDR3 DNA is TGTGCCAGCAGCTTGGAGGTGGGATTTAACGAGCAGTACTTC.

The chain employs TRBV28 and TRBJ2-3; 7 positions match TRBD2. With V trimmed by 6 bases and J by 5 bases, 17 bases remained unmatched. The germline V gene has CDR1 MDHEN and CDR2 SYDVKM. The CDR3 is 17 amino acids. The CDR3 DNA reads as TGTGCCAGCAGCAGATGGGGGGGGGACGCCGGGGGAGATACGCAGTATTTT. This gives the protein CASSRWGGDAGGDTQYF.

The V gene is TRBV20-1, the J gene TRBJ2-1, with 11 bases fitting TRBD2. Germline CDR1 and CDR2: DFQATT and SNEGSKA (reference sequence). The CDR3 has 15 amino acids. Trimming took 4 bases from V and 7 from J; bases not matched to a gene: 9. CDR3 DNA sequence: TGCAGTGCTACGCACACTAGCGGGAGAGGTAATGAGCAGTTCTTC. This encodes CSATHTSGRGNEQFF.

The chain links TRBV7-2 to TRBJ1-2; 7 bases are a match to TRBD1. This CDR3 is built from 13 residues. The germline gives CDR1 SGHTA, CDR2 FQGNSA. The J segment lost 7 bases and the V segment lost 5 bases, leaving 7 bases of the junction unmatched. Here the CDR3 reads CASSDDRVGGYTF. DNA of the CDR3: TGTGCCAGCAGCGACGACAGGGTCGGTGGCTACACCTTC.

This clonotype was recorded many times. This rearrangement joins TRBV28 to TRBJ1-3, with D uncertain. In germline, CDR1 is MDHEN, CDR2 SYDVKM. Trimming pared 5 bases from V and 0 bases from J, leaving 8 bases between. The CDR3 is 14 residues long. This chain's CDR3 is CASSPPRSGNTIYF. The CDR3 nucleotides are TGTGCCAGCAGTCCCCCCCGCTCTGGAAACACCATATATTTT.

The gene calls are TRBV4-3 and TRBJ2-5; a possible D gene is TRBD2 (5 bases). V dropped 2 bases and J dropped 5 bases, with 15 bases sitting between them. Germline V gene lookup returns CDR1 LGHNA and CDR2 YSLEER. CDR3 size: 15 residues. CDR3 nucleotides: TGCGCCAGCAGCCAATCTCTGCATAGAGGGGAGACCCAGTACTTC. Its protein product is CASSQSLHRGETQYF.

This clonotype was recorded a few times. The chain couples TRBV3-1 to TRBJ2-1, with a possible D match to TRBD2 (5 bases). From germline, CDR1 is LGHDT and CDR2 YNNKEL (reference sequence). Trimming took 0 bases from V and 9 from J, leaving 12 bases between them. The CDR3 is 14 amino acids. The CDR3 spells CASSQEGSGGEQFF. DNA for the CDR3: TGTGCCAGCAGCCAAGAAGGGAGTGGCGGTGAGCAGTTCTTC.

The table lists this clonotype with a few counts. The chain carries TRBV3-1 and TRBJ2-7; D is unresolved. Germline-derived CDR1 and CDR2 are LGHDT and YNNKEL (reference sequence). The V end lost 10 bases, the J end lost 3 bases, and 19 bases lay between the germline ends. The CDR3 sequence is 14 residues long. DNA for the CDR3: TGTGCCACCCCCGGAGCCGACGCTCGCTACGAGCAGTACTTC. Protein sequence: CATPGADARYEQYF.

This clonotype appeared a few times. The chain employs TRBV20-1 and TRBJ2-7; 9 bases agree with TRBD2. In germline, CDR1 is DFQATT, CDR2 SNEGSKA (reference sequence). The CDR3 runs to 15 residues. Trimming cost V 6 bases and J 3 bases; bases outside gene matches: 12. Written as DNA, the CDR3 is TGCAGTGCCCCCTCGGCTAGCGGGGTGTTCTACGAGCAGTACTTC. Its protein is CSAPSASGVFYEQYF.

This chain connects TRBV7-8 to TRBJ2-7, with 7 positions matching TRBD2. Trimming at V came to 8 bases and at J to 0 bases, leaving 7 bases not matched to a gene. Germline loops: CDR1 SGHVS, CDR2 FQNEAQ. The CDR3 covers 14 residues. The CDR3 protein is CASEAGDYSYEQYF. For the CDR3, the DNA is TGTGCCAGCGAGGCCGGGGACTACTCCTACGAGCAGTACTTC.

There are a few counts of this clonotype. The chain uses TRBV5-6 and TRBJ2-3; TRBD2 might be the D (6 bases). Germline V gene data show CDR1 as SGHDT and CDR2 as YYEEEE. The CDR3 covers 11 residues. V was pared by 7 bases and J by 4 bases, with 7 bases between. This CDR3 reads CASAGPDTQYF. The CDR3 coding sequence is TGTGCCAGCGCGGGGCCAGATACGCAGTATTTT.

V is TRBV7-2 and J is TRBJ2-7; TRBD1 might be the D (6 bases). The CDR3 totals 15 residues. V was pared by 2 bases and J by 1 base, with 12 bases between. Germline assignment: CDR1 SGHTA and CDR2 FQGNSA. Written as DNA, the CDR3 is TGTGCCAGCAGCTTATTCCAGGGGAGATCCTACGAGCAGTACTTC. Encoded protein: CASSLFQGRSYEQYF.

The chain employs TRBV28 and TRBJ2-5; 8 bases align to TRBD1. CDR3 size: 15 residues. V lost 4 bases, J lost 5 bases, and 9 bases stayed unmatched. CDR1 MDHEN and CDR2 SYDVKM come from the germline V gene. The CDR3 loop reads CASSWDRRGSETQYF. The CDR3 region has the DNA TGTGCCAGCAGTTGGGACAGGAGAGGATCTGAGACCCAGTACTTC.

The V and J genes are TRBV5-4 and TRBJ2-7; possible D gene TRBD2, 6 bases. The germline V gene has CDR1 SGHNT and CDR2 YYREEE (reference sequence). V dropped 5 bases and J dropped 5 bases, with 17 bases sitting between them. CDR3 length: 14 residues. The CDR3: CASSFGGGENEQYF. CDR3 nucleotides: TGTGCCAGCAGTTTTGGAGGAGGGGAGAACGAGCAGTACTTC.

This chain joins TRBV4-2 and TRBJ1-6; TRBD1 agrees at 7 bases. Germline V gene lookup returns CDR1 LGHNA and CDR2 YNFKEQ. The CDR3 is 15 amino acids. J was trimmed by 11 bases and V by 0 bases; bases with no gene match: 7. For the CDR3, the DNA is TGTGCCAGCAGCCAAGATATGACAGGGAACCCACCCCTCCACTTT. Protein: CASSQDMTGNPPLHF.

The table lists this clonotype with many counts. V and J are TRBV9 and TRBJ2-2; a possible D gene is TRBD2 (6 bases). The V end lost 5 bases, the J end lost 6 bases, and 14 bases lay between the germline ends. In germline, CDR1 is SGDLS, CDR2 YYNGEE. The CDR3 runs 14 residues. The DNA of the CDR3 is TGTGCCAGCAGTTCGGGACTTCGTCCCGGGGAGCTGTTTTTT. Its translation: CASSSGLRPGELFF.

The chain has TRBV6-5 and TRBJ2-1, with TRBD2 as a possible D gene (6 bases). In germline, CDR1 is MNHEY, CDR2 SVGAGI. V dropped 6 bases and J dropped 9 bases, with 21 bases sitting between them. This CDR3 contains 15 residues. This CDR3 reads CASSPSGRPGFEQFF. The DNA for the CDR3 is TGTGCCAGCAGCCCCAGCGGGCGGCCGGGGTTTGAGCAGTTCTTC.

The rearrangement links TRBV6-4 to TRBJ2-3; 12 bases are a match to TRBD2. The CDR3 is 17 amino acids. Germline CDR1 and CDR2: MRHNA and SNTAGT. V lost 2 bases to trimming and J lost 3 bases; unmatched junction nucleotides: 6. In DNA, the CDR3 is TGTGCCAGCAGTGACCCGACTAGCGGGAGAGTTACAGATACGCAGTATTTT. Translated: CASSDPTSGRVTDTQYF.

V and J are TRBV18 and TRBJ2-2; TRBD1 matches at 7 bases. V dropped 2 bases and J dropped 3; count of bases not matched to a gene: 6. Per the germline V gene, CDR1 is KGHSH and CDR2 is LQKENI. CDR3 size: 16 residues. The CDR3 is CASSPDDRAHTGELFF. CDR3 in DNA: TGTGCCAGCTCACCAGACGACAGGGCACACACCGGGGAGCTGTTTTTT.

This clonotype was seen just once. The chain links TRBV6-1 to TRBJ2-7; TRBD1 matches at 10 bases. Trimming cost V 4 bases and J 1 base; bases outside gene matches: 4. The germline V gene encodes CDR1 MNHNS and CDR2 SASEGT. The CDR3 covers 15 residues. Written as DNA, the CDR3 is TGTGCCAGCAGTGGACAGGGGGCCTTGTCCTACGAGCAGTACTTC. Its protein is CASSGQGALSYEQYF.

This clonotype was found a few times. The CDR3 protein is CASNRKIPYEQYF. The CDR3 DNA reads TGTGCCAGCAACCGCAAAATCCCCTACGAGCAGTACTTC. V and J are TRBV27 and TRBJ2-7, with no clear D. Germline lookup yields CDR1 MNHEY and CDR2 SMNVEV (reference sequence). V was cut by 7 bases and J by 2 bases, with 12 bases left in between. The CDR3 extends over 13 amino acids.

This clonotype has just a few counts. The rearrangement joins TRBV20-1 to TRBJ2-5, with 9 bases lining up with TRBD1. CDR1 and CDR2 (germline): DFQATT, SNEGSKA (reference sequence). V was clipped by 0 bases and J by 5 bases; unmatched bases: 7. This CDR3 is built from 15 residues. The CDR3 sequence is CSARDDRGSWETQYF. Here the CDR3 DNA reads TGCAGTGCTAGAGATGACAGGGGGTCATGGGAGACCCAGTACTTC.

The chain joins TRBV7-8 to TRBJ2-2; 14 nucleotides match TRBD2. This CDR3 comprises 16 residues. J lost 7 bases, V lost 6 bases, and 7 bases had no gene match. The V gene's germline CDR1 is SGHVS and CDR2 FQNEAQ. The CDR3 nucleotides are TGTGCCAGCAGGAGGGGACTAGCGGGAGATGGCGGGGAGCTGTTTTTT. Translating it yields CASRRGLAGDGGELFF.

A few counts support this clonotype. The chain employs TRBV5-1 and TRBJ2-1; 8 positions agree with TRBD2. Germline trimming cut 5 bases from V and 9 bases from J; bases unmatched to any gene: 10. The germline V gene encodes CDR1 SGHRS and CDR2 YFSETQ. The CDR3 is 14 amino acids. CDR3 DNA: TGCGCCAGCAGACGGGTCCGGGAGGGCGGTGAGCAGTTCTTC. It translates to CASRRVREGGEQFF.

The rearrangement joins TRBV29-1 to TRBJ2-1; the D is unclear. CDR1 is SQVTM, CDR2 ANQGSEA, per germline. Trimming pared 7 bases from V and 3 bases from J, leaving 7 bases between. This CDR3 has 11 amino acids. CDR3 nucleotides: TGCAGCGCCGTTGTCTACAATGAGCAGTTCTTC. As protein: CSAVVYNEQFF.

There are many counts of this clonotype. The DNA for the CDR3 is TGTGCCAGCAGGAACGACAGACTAGCCAAAAACATTCAGTACTTC. As protein: CASRNDRLAKNIQYF. This chain links TRBV12-3 or TRBV12-4 with TRBJ2-4; possible D gene TRBD1, 5 bases. The V end lost 6 bases, the J end lost 0 bases, and 12 bases lay between the germline ends. CDR3 size: 15 residues.